These T cell receptor beta chains were read from a single sample in a study of OX40 agonist ivuxolimab in advanced cancers. Using immunoSEQ multiplex PCR, the repertoire was profiled, and TCRdb retains in-frame clones only, with some absent. The table shows approximately 57,000 clones, with roughly four fifths occurring only once. This specimen consisted of CD4+ or CD8+ T cells sorted from blood, obtained in a trial of the OX40 agonist ivuxolimab. The receptors were gathered from an adult with an advanced solid tumor such as melanoma, head and neck, liver or kidney cancer. Both conserved end residues are part of each CDR3. Each record gives: D gene, V gene, clone size, J gene, CDR3 DNA, CDR3 protein. D genes are given only for firm matches. Clone size, where shown, is once, few, many, or a class for clones that have expanded.

D gene: .; V gene: TRBV19; clone size: .; J gene: TRBJ2-3; CDR3 DNA: TGTGCCAGTAGTCTTGGACTTAGCACAGATACGCAGTATTTT; CDR3 protein: CASSLGLSTDTQYF
D gene: .; V gene: TRBV5-1; clone size: .; J gene: TRBJ1-3; CDR3 DNA: TGCGCCAGCAGCTTACCCAGGATCTCTGGAAACACCATATATTTT; CDR3 protein: CASSLPRISGNTIYF
D gene: .; V gene: TRBV28; clone size: .; J gene: TRBJ2-3; CDR3 DNA: TGTGCCAGCAGTGCGTTCGGGGGCGCGCATAGCACAGATACGCAGTATTTT; CDR3 protein: CASSAFGGAHSTDTQYF
D gene: .; V gene: TRBV20-1; clone size: medium-sized; J gene: TRBJ2-5; CDR3 DNA: TGCAGTGCTAGTGGGACCGAGACCCAGTACTTC; CDR3 protein: CSASGTETQYF
D gene: .; V gene: TRBV5-1; clone size: .; J gene: TRBJ1-5; CDR3 DNA: TGCGCCAGCAGCTCAAAAGCAGGTCAGCCCCAGCATTTT; CDR3 protein: CASSSKAGQPQHF
D gene: .; V gene: TRBV4-2; clone size: .; J gene: TRBJ2-3; CDR3 DNA: TGTGCCAGCAGCCAAGTTTCCCAGGCCACAGATACGCAGTATTTT; CDR3 protein: CASSQVSQATDTQYF
D gene: .; V gene: TRBV5-1; clone size: .; J gene: TRBJ1-4; CDR3 DNA: TGCGCCAGCAGCCTCCAGGGTCTTAATGAAAAACTGTTTTTT; CDR3 protein: CASSLQGLNEKLFF
D gene: TRBD2; V gene: TRBV19; clone size: .; J gene: TRBJ2-5; CDR3 DNA: TGTGCCAGTAGTACAGCGGGGGGGCGAGAGACCCAGTACTTC; CDR3 protein: CASSTAGGRETQYF
D gene: .; V gene: TRBV9; clone size: few; J gene: TRBJ2-3; CDR3 DNA: TGTGCCAGCAGCGTCGAAATCGGACGGCTTAGCACAGATACGCAGTATTTT; CDR3 protein: CASSVEIGRLSTDTQYF
D gene: TRBD2; V gene: TRBV9; clone size: .; J gene: TRBJ2-1; CDR3 DNA: TGTGCCAGCAGCGCCCGGGGGGGCTCCTACAATGAGCAGTTCTTC; CDR3 protein: CASSARGGSYNEQFF
D gene: .; V gene: TRBV7-8; clone size: .; J gene: TRBJ2-7; CDR3 DNA: TGTGCCAGCAGCCGGAGAAGGGGACTCTCCCCCTCCTACGAGCAGTACTTC; CDR3 protein: CASSRRRGLSPSYEQYF
D gene: .; V gene: TRBV7-2; clone size: .; J gene: TRBJ1-1; CDR3 DNA: TGTGCCAGCAGCTTAGCCATCCCCAACACTGAAGCTTTCTTT; CDR3 protein: CASSLAIPNTEAFF
D gene: .; V gene: TRBV7-9; clone size: many; J gene: TRBJ1-2; CDR3 DNA: TGTGCCAGCAGCTTAGAGCGCGCCAATGGCTACACCTTC; CDR3 protein: CASSLERANGYTF
D gene: TRBD2; V gene: TRBV10-3; clone size: .; J gene: TRBJ2-5; CDR3 DNA: TGTGCCACCCAATCCGGGACTAGCGGGTGGTGGGAGACCCAGTACTTC; CDR3 protein: CATQSGTSGWWETQYF
D gene: .; V gene: TRBV10-3; clone size: .; J gene: TRBJ1-2; CDR3 DNA: TGTGCCATCAGGGGCAGGCTGGACTATGGCTACACCTTC; CDR3 protein: CAIRGRLDYGYTF
D gene: .; V gene: TRBV5-1; clone size: .; J gene: TRBJ2-1; CDR3 DNA: TGCGCCAGCAGCGCAACTCAGGGTAATGAGCAGTTCTTC; CDR3 protein: CASSATQGNEQFF
D gene: .; V gene: TRBV13; clone size: .; J gene: TRBJ1-6; CDR3 DNA: TGTGCCAGCAGCTTAAATCGGGGGAATTCACCCCTCCACTTT; CDR3 protein: CASSLNRGNSPLHF
D gene: .; V gene: TRBV6-1; clone size: few; J gene: TRBJ1-6; CDR3 DNA: TGTGCCAGCAGTGAAGTCTGGGCCTCATATAATTCACCCCTCCACTTT; CDR3 protein: CASSEVWASYNSPLHF
D gene: TRBD1; V gene: TRBV7-8; clone size: .; J gene: TRBJ1-5; CDR3 DNA: TGTGCCAGCAGCTTCAGGGACAGGGAGCGGAGTCAGCCCCAGCATTTT; CDR3 protein: CASSFRDRERSQPQHF
D gene: .; V gene: TRBV5-4; clone size: .; J gene: TRBJ2-2; CDR3 DNA: TGTGCCAGCAGCTCGGGGGGCACAAGCGCCGGGGAGCTGTTTTTT; CDR3 protein: CASSSGGTSAGELFF
D gene: .; V gene: TRBV9; clone size: once; J gene: TRBJ2-5; CDR3 DNA: TGTGCCAGCAGTCGGTCCGGGGGCCAAGAGACCCAGTACTTC; CDR3 protein: CASSRSGGQETQYF
D gene: TRBD2; V gene: TRBV2; clone size: .; J gene: TRBJ2-5; CDR3 DNA: TGTGCCAGCAGTGAAGCGCTTCTAGCGGATCTCCAAGAGACCCAGTACTTC; CDR3 protein: CASSEALLADLQETQYF
D gene: .; V gene: TRBV28; clone size: few; J gene: TRBJ1-2; CDR3 DNA: TGTGCCAGCAGTTCCTCGCCGGGGACGTCCTTC; CDR3 protein: CASSSSPGTSF
D gene: .; V gene: TRBV7-9; clone size: .; J gene: TRBJ2-3; CDR3 DNA: TGTGCCAGCAGCTTGTCGGGGGGCGGTAGGACAGATACGCAGTATTTT; CDR3 protein: CASSLSGGGRTDTQYF
D gene: TRBD1; V gene: TRBV19; clone size: .; J gene: TRBJ2-7; CDR3 DNA: TGTGCCAGTAGTCCCGGACAGGTGACCTACGAGCAGTACTTC; CDR3 protein: CASSPGQVTYEQYF
D gene: TRBD1; V gene: TRBV2; clone size: .; J gene: TRBJ1-5; CDR3 DNA: TGTGCCAGCAGTGGGGACAGGGGAGCCCAGCATTTT; CDR3 protein: CASSGDRGAQHF
D gene: .; V gene: TRBV11-1; clone size: .; J gene: TRBJ2-2; CDR3 DNA: TGTGCCAGCAGCATCCACAGGGATGCTAACACCGGGGAGCTGTTTTTT; CDR3 protein: CASSIHRDANTGELFF
D gene: .; V gene: TRBV21-1; clone size: .; J gene: TRBJ1-4; CDR3 DNA: TGTGCCAGCAGCAATGATGAAAAACTGTTTTTT; CDR3 protein: CASSNDEKLFF
D gene: TRBD1; V gene: TRBV29-1; clone size: .; J gene: TRBJ1-2; CDR3 DNA: TGCAGCGTTGGATCAGGGGGAGGCTACACCTTC; CDR3 protein: CSVGSGGGYTF
D gene: TRBD2; V gene: TRBV29-1; clone size: once; J gene: TRBJ2-5; CDR3 DNA: TGCAGCGTTGGTGTCGGGGGGGCTGAGACCCAGTACTTC; CDR3 protein: CSVGVGGAETQYF
D gene: .; V gene: TRBV9; clone size: .; J gene: TRBJ2-6; CDR3 DNA: TGTGCCAGCAGCGTAGCTGGAGGGGGCGTAGGTGGGGCCAACGTCCTGACTTTC; CDR3 protein: CASSVAGGGVGGANVLTF
D gene: .; V gene: TRBV21-1; clone size: .; J gene: TRBJ2-3; CDR3 DNA: TGTGCCAGCGGAACCCTCCTCAACTCGGGGGACCTAGGGGGCACAGATACGCAGTATTTT; CDR3 protein: CASGTLLNSGDLGGTDTQYF
D gene: .; V gene: TRBV18; clone size: .; J gene: TRBJ1-3; CDR3 DNA: TGTGCCAGCTCACCGTCGGGCTCTGGAAACACCATATATTTT; CDR3 protein: CASSPSGSGNTIYF
D gene: .; V gene: TRBV6-4; clone size: .; J gene: TRBJ1-1; CDR3 DNA: TGTGCCAGCAGTCTCCGGGAGGGCACTGAAGCTTTCTTT; CDR3 protein: CASSLREGTEAFF
D gene: TRBD2; V gene: TRBV6-1; clone size: once; J gene: TRBJ2-5; CDR3 DNA: TGTGCCAGCAGTTCTTCACTAGCGGCGGGGGAGACCCAGTACTTC; CDR3 protein: CASSSSLAAGETQYF
D gene: .; V gene: TRBV2; clone size: few; J gene: TRBJ1-2; CDR3 DNA: TGTGCCAGCAGTGGACCCGGGGGTGGCTACACCTTC; CDR3 protein: CASSGPGGGYTF
D gene: TRBD1; V gene: TRBV7-9; clone size: .; J gene: TRBJ2-7; CDR3 DNA: TGTGCCAGCAGCCCCCTGACAGGGGCCTCCTACGAGCAGTACTTC; CDR3 protein: CASSPLTGASYEQYF
D gene: TRBD2; V gene: TRBV18; clone size: .; J gene: TRBJ2-1; CDR3 DNA: TGTGCCAGCTCACTCCTAGCGGGGGGCCTCGATGAGCAGTTCTTC; CDR3 protein: CASSLLAGGLDEQFF
D gene: TRBD2; V gene: TRBV27; clone size: .; J gene: TRBJ2-2; CDR3 DNA: TGTGCCAGCAGTTTATTCGGACTAGCGGGGGCCAACGGGGAGCTGTTTTTT; CDR3 protein: CASSLFGLAGANGELFF
D gene: .; V gene: TRBV29-1; clone size: .; J gene: TRBJ1-5; CDR3 DNA: TGCAGCGTTGGACAGCGCACCAATCAGCCCCAGCATTTT; CDR3 protein: CSVGQRTNQPQHF
D gene: TRBD1; V gene: TRBV7-8; clone size: .; J gene: TRBJ1-1; CDR3 DNA: TGTGCCAGCGCACAAACAGGGGGGAACACTGAAGCTTTCTTT; CDR3 protein: CASAQTGGNTEAFF
D gene: .; V gene: TRBV5-4; clone size: .; J gene: TRBJ2-2; CDR3 DNA: TGTGCCAGCAGCCCGAACAGGGTTGGGGAGCTGTTTTTT; CDR3 protein: CASSPNRVGELFF
D gene: .; V gene: TRBV5-4; clone size: once; J gene: TRBJ1-1; CDR3 DNA: TGTGCCAGCAGCCGGGACATCGTGAACACTGAAGCTTTCTTT; CDR3 protein: CASSRDIVNTEAFF
D gene: .; V gene: TRBV28; clone size: .; J gene: TRBJ1-6; CDR3 DNA: TGTGCCAGCAGTCCGGAAGGGTATTCACCCCTCCACTTT; CDR3 protein: CASSPEGYSPLHF
D gene: .; V gene: TRBV5-1; clone size: .; J gene: TRBJ2-3; CDR3 DNA: TGCGCCAGCAGCTTGTCAAGTGCAGATACGCAGTATTTT; CDR3 protein: CASSLSSADTQYF
D gene: .; V gene: TRBV6-6; clone size: .; J gene: TRBJ1-4; CDR3 DNA: TGTGCCAGCATCAAGGCAGGGTTGGGGGAAAAACTGTTTTTT; CDR3 protein: CASIKAGLGEKLFF
D gene: TRBD1; V gene: TRBV11-2; clone size: .; J gene: TRBJ1-6; CDR3 DNA: TGTGCCAGCAGCTTAAGGCCTCCGACAGGGACCTTGGCTTCACCCCTCCACTTT; CDR3 protein: CASSLRPPTGTLASPLHF
D gene: TRBD2; V gene: TRBV5-5; clone size: .; J gene: TRBJ2-2; CDR3 DNA: TGTGCCAGCAGCTCCCCCGGGCGGGGGGGCTTCGGCGGGGAGCTGTTTTTT; CDR3 protein: CASSSPGRGGFGGELFF
D gene: TRBD1; V gene: TRBV19; clone size: .; J gene: TRBJ2-7; CDR3 DNA: TGTGCCAGTAGTAGGACAGGGTCGAGGTACGAGCAGTACTTC; CDR3 protein: CASSRTGSRYEQYF
D gene: .; V gene: TRBV5-1; clone size: .; J gene: TRBJ2-1; CDR3 DNA: TGCGCCAGCAGCTTGGTTGCGGACTCCTACAATGAGCAGTTCTTC; CDR3 protein: CASSLVADSYNEQFF
D gene: TRBD1; V gene: TRBV4-1; clone size: .; J gene: TRBJ1-2; CDR3 DNA: TGCGCCAGCAGCCACTTTTGGCGGGGACAGGGGGACTATGGCTACACCTTC; CDR3 protein: CASSHFWRGQGDYGYTF
D gene: .; V gene: TRBV5-1; clone size: .; J gene: TRBJ1-1; CDR3 DNA: TGCGCCAGCAGCTTGGCCGCCGGACAGCCTGAAGCTTTCTTT; CDR3 protein: CASSLAAGQPEAFF
D gene: TRBD1; V gene: TRBV7-3; clone size: .; J gene: TRBJ1-4; CDR3 DNA: TGTGCCAGCAGCTTACTGAGGGACAGGGGCCCAGTTAATGAAAAACTGTTTTTT; CDR3 protein: CASSLLRDRGPVNEKLFF
D gene: .; V gene: TRBV11-3; clone size: .; J gene: TRBJ2-1; CDR3 DNA: TGTGCCAGCAGCGCCATAAACAGGTGGAGCTCCTACAATGAGCAGTTCTTC; CDR3 protein: CASSAINRWSSYNEQFF